This TCR beta chain stems from a study of T-cell reconstitution after alpha-beta-depleted transplantation in children. Study findings and constraints: Surviving recipient T cells and intrathymic progenitors accounted for some patients' high TCRbeta diversity at day 60. Among T cells one year after transplant, newly produced cells accounted for most counts and diversity. By about two months after transplant, alpha-beta T cells reportedly arose from several hundred graft clones that had expanded.

The TCRbeta library was prepared with unique molecular identifiers. MiXCR was run by TCRdb on the PCR reads, yielding one entry per CDR3 protein. This sample has 200,000 to 300,000 distinct CDR3 sequences, with about 25% found just once. CDR3 size: 16 residues. The J segment lost 3 bases and the V segment lost 0 bases, leaving 8 bases of the junction unmatched. This clonotype was observed at least ten times. What it binds is unknown. The gene calls are TRBV6-7 and TRBJ2-7; TRBD2 agrees at 7 bases. TRBV6-7 is sorted into the ORF group, with uncertain function. The sample consisted of PBMCs, taken before TCRalphabeta/CD19-depleted stem cell transplant. The receptor comes from a girl aged 2-10 years with Fanconi anemia, due to receive a stem cell transplant. CDR3 loop: CASSYSVASGNYEQYF. The CDR3 bases are TGTGCCAGCAGTTACTCGGTGGCTAGCGGTAACTACGAGCAGTACTTC.